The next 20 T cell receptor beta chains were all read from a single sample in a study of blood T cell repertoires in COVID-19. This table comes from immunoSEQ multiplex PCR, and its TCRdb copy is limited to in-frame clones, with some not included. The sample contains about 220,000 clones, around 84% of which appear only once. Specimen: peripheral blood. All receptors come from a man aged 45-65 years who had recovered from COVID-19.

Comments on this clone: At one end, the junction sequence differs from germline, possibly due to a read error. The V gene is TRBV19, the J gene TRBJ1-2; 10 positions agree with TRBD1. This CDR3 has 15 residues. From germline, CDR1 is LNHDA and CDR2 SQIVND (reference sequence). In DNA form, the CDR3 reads TGTGCCAGTAGTCCCCAGGGACAGGGGAACTTTGGCTACACCTTC. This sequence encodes CASSPQGQGNFGYTF.

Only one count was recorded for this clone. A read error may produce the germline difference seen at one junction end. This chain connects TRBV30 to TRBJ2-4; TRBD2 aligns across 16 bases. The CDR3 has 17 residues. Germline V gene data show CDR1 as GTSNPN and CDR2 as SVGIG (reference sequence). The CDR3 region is CAWSGGTSGRARNIQYF. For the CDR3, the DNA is TGTGCCTGGAGTGGCGGGACTAGCGGGAGGGCCAGAAACATTCAGTACTTC.

The CDR3 loop reads CASSETDPITDTQYF. CDR3 nucleotides: TGTGCCAGCAGTGAAACTGATCCGATCACAGATACGCAGTATTTT. This chain connects TRBV2 to TRBJ2-3; D not resolved. Germline lookup yields CDR1 SNHLY and CDR2 FYNNEI. The V end lost 2 bases, the J end lost 2 bases, and 11 bases lay between the germline ends. The CDR3 has 15 amino acids. Based on the CDR3 plus reference TRBV2 and TRBJ2-3, the full variable domain is EPEVTQTPSHQVTQMGQEVILRCVPISNHLYFYWYRQILGQKVEFLVSFYNNEISEKSEIFDDQFSVERPDGSNFTLKIRSTKLEDSAMYFCASSETDPITDTQYFGPGTRLTVL.

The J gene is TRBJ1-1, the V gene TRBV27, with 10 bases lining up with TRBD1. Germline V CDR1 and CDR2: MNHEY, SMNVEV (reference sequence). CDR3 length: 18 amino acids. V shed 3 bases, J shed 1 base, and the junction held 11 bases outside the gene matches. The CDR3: CASSFDRGTGAWNTEAFF. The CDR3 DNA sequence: TGTGCCAGCAGTTTTGATCGCGGGACAGGGGCCTGGAACACTGAAGCTTTCTTT.

The CDR3 sequence is CASRIGGQPQHF. The CDR3 bases are TGTGCCAGCAGAATAGGGGGCCAGCCCCAGCATTTT. The chain recombines TRBV19 with TRBJ1-5; 7 bases line up with TRBD1. This CDR3 comprises 12 residues. Germline V gene lookup returns CDR1 LNHDA and CDR2 SQIVND (reference sequence). V trimming: 9 bases; J trimming: 7 bases; junction bases outside the gene matches: 6.

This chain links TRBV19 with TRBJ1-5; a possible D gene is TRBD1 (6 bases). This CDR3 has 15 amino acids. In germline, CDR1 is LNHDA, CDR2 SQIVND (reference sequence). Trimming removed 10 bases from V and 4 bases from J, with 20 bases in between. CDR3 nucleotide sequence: TGTGCCACAAGGGGGGGGCGGAACGGTAATCAGCCCCAGCATTTT. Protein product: CATRGGRNGNQPQHF.

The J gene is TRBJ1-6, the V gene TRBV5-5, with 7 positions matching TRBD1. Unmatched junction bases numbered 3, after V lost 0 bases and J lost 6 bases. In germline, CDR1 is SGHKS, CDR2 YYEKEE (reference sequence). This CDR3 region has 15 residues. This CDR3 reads CASSLGTGVNSPLHF. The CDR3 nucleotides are TGTGCCAGCAGCTTGGGAACAGGGGTTAATTCACCCCTCCACTTT.

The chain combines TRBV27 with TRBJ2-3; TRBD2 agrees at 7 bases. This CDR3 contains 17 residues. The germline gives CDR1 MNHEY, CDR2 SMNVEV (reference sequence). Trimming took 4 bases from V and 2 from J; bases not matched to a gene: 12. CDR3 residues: CASSCHAGDPFTDTQYF. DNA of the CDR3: TGTGCCAGCAGTTGCCACGCGGGAGATCCGTTCACAGATACGCAGTATTTT.

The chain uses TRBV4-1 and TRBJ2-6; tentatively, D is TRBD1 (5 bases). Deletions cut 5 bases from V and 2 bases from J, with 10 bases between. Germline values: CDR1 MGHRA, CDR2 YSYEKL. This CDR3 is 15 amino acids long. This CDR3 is CASSSQTAGANVLTF. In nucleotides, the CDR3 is TGCGCCAGCAGCTCCCAGACAGCTGGGGCCAACGTCCTGACTTTC.

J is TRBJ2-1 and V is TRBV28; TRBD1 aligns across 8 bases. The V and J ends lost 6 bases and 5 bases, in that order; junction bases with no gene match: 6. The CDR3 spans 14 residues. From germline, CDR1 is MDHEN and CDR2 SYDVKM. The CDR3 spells CASRTRTGNNEQFF. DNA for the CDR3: TGTGCCAGCAGAACAAGGACAGGGAACAATGAGCAGTTCTTC.

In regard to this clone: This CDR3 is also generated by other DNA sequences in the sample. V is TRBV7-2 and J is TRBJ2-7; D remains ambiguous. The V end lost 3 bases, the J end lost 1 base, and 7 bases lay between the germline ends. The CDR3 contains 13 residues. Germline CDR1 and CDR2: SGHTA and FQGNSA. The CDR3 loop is CASSLVSSYEQYF. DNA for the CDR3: TGTGCCAGCAGCTTGGTCAGTTCCTACGAGCAGTACTTC.

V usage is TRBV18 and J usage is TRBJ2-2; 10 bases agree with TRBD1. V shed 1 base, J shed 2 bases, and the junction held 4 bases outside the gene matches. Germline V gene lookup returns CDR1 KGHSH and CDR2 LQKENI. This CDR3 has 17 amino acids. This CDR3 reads CASSPQGTGVNTGELFF. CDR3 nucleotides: TGTGCCAGCTCACCACAAGGGACAGGGGTTAACACCGGGGAGCTGTTTTTT. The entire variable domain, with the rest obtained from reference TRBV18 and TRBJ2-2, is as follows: NAGVMQNPRHLVRRRGQEARLRCSPMKGHSHVYWYRQLPEEGLKFMVYLQKENIIDESGMPKERFSAEFPKEGPSILRIQQVVRGDSAAYFCASSPQGTGVNTGELFFGEGSRLTVL.

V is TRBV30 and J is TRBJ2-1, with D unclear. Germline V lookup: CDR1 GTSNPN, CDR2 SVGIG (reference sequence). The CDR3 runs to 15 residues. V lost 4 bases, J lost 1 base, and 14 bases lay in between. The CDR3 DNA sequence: TGTGCCTGGAATCCGAGGCCCCATTCCTACAATGAGCAGTTCTTC. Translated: CAWNPRPHSYNEQFF.

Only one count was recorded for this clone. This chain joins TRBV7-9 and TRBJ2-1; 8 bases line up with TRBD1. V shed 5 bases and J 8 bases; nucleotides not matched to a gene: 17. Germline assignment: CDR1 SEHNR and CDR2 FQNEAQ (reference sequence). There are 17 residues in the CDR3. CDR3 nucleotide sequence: TGTGCCAGCAGCCCCGCTTTCGGCAGGGGGCTTAGTGATGAGCAGTTCTTC. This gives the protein CASSPAFGRGLSDEQFF.

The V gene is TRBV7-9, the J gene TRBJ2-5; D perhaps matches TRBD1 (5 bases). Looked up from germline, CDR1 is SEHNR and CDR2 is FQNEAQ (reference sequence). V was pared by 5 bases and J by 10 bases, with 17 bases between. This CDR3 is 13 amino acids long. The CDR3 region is CASSHRQEGDQYF. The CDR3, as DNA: TGTGCCAGCAGCCACAGGCAGGAAGGGGACCAGTACTTC.

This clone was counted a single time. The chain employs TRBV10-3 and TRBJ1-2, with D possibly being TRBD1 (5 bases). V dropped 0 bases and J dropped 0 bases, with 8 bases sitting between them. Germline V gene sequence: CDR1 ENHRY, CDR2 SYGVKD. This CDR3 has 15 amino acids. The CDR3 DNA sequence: TGTGCCATCAGTGAGTCAGGGGCGCCTAACTATGGCTACACCTTC. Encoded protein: CAISESGAPNYGYTF.

Written as DNA, the CDR3 is TGTGCCAGCAGCCTTATCAGGGTAGGATTGGGCTACACCTTC. Protein sequence: CASSLIRVGLGYTF. The chain is built from TRBV7-2 and TRBJ1-2; TRBD1 might be the D (5 bases). V was shortened by 5 bases and J by 8 bases, with 18 bases between the two germline ends. Germline CDR1 reads SGHTA; CDR2 reads FQGNSA. The CDR3 spans 14 residues.

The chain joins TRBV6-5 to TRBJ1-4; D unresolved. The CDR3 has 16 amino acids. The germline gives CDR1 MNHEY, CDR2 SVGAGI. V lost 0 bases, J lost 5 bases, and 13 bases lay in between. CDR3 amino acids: CASSYSFDGRNEKLFF. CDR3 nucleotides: TGTGCCAGCAGTTACTCTTTCGACGGGAGGAATGAAAAACTGTTTTTT.

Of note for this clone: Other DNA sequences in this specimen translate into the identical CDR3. The CDR3: CASSLGLQETQYF. As DNA, the CDR3 is TGCGCCAGCAGCCTAGGACTCCAAGAGACCCAGTACTTC. This sequence joins TRBV5-1 and TRBJ2-5; tentative D call: TRBD2 (5 bases). V was shortened by 4 bases and J by 1 base, with 8 bases between the two germline ends. The CDR3 has 13 amino acids. The germline V gene encodes CDR1 SGHRS and CDR2 YFSETQ.

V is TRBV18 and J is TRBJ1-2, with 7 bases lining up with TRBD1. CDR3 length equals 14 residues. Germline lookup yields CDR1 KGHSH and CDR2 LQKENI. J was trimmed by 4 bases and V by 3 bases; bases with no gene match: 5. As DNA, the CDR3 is TGTGCCAGCTCACCCCAACGGGACAGCTATGGCTACACCTTC. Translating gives CASSPQRDSYGYTF.